The entry that follows covers one TCR beta chain sequence. What it binds is unknown. The data originate from a study of blood T cells in healthy people across ages. Study results and limitations: The study could not conclusively compare naive and antigen-experienced cells, given its unsorted PBMCs. Significant beta diversity loss was already apparent by age around 36, declining roughly linearly.

V was clipped by 7 bases and J by 7 bases, with 16 bases between them. The CDR3 is 13 residues long. Germline values: CDR1 MNHNY, CDR2 SVGAGI (reference sequence). Using a J-beta primer mix together with a sample-barcoded 5' primer, a second PCR was run for 7 to 11 cycles. The template-switch adaptor was a 5' adaptor with 12 random nucleotides. It tagged each cDNA molecule. TCRdb re-derived calls from the 5' RACE reads in MiXCR, one entry per CDR3 protein. The sample holds 1.5 million to 2 million distinct CDR3 sequences; less than 50% are singletons and the top ten take around 2.1%. PBMCs were isolated at a quantity of at least 6.5 million per sample.

The origin of this receptor is a woman aged 40 to 50 in good health. The chain joins TRBV6-6 to TRBJ1-2; no clear D. The specimen was blood. CDR3 sequence reads: CASKLSPIGGYTF. The CDR3 nucleotides are TGTGCCAGCAAGCTAAGCCCTATAGGTGGCTACACCTTC.